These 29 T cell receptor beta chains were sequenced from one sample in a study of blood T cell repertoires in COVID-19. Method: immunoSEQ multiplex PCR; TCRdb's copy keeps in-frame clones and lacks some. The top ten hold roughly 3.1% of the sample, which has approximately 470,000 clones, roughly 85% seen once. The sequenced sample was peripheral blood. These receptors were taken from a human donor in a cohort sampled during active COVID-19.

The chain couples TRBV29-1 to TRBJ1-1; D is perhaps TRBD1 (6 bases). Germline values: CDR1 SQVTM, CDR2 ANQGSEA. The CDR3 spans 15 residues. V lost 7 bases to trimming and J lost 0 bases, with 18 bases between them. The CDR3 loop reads CSATRDPGVNTEAFF. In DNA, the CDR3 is TGCAGCGCAACCCGGGACCCAGGGGTGAACACTGAAGCTTTCTTT. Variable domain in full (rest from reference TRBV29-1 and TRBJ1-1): SAVISQKPSRDICQRGTSLTIQCQVDSQVTMMFWYRQQPGQSLTLIATANQGSEATYESGFVIDKFPISRPNLTFSTLTVSNMSPEDSSIYLCSATRDPGVNTEAFFGQGTRLTVV.

The CDR3 DNA sequence: TGTGCCAGCAGCTTAGCGGGGTTAGGAAGCAGACAGTGGACAGATACGCAGTATTTT. Amino acids: CASSLAGLGSRQWTDTQYF. This sequence joins TRBV7-2 and TRBJ2-3, with D tentatively TRBD1 (5 bases). Germline V CDR1 and CDR2: SGHTA, FQGNSA. This CDR3 has 19 amino acids. Trimming removed 0 bases at V and 3 bases at J, with 22 bases between.

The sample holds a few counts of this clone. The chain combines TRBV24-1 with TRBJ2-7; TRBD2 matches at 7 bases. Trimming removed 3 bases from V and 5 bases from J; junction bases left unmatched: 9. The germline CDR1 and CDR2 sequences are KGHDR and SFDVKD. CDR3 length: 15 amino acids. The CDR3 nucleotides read TGTGCCACCAGTGATCCTGCCAGGACTAGTCACGAGCAGTACTTC. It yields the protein CATSDPARTSHEQYF.

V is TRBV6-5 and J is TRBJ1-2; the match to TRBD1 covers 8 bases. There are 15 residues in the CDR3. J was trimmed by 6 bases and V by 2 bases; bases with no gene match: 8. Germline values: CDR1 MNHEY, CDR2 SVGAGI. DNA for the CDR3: TGTGCCAGCAGTTACCAGACAGGGGAAGTCCATGGCTACACCTTC. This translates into CASSYQTGEVHGYTF.

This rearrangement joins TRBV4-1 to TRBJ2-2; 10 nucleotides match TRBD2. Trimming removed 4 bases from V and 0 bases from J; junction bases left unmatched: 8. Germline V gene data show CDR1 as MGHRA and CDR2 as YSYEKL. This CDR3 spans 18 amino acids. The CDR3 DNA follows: TGCGCCAGCAGCCCCACCCTAGCGGGGGATACGAACACCGGGGAGCTGTTTTTT. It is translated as CASSPTLAGDTNTGELFF.

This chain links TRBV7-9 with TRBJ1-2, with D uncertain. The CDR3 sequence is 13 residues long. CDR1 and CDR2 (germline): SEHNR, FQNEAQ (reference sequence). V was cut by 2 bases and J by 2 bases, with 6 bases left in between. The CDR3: CASSLLENYGYTF. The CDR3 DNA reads TGTGCCAGCAGCTTACTAGAAAACTATGGCTACACCTTC. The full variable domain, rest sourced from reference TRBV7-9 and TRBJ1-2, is DTGVSQNPRHKITKRGQNVTFRCDPISEHNRLYWYRQTLGQGPEFLTYFQNEAQLEKSRLLSDRFSAERPKGSFSTLEIQRTEQGDSAMYLCASSLLENYGYTFGSGTRLTVV.

This CDR3 is CSASGTTQGLWQPQHF. The CDR3 bases are TGCAGTGCTAGTGGAACCACACAGGGCCTCTGGCAGCCCCAGCATTTT. The genes are TRBV20-1 and TRBJ1-5, with D possibly TRBD1 on 6 matching bases. From germline, CDR1 is DFQATT and CDR2 SNEGSKA (reference sequence). The CDR3 loop spans 16 amino acids. Trimming took off 3 bases at V and 7 bases at J, with 22 bases between the two ends.

The CDR3 DNA reads TGTGCCTGGGCCCTGGGGCAGGGCGAAGAAAAACTGTTTTTT. Encoded protein: CAWALGQGEEKLFF. The rearrangement joins TRBV30 to TRBJ1-4; D might be TRBD1 (5 bases). The CDR3 length is 14 residues. V was clipped by 5 bases and J by 8 bases, with 18 bases between them. The germline gives CDR1 GTSNPN, CDR2 SVGIG (reference sequence).

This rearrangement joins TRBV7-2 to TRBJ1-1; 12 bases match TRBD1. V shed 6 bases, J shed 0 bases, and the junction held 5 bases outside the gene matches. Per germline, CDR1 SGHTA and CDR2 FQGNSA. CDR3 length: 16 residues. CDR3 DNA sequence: TGTGCCAGCAGGCGCGGGACAGGGGGCATGAACACTGAAGCTTTCTTT. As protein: CASRRGTGGMNTEAFF.

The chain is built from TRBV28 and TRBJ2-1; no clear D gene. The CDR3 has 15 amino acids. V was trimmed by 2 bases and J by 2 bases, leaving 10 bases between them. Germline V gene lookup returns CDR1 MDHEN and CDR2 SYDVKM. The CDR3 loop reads CASSLHGATYNEQFF. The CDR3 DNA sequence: TGTGCCAGCAGTTTACACGGAGCTACCTACAATGAGCAGTTCTTC.

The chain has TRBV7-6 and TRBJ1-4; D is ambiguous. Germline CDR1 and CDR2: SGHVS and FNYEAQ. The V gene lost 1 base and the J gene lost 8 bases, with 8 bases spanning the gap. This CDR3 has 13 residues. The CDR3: CASSLGPLEKLFF. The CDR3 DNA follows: TGTGCCAGCAGCTTAGGCCCACTAGAAAAACTGTTTTTT.

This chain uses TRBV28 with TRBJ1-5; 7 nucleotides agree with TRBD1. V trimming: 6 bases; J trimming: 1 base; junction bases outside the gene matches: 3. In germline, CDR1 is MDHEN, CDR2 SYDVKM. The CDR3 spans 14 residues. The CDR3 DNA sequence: TGTGCCAGCAGCCAGGGGGACAGCAATCAGCCCCAGCATTTT. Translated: CASSQGDSNQPQHF.

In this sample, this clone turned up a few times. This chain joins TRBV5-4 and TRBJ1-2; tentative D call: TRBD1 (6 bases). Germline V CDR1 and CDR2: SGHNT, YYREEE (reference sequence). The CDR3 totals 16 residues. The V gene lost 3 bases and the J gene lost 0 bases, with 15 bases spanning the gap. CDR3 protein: CASSSPSGGSNYGYTF. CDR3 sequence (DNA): TGTGCCAGCAGCTCGCCCTCGGGGGGCTCTAACTATGGCTACACCTTC.

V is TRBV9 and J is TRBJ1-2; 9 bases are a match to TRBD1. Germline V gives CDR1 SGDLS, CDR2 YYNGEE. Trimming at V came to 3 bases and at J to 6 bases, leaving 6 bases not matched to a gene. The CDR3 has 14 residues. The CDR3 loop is CASSARGQGDGYTF. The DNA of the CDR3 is TGTGCCAGCAGCGCCAGGGGACAGGGAGATGGCTACACCTTC.

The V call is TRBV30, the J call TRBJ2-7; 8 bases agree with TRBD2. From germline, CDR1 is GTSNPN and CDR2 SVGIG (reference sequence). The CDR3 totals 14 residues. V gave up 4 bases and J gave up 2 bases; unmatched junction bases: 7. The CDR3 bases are TGTGCCTGGATTCCCTTAGCGGGACCCTACGAGCAGTACTTC. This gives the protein CAWIPLAGPYEQYF. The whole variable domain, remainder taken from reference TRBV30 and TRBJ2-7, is SQTIHQWPATLVQPVGSPLSLECTVEGTSNPNLYWYRQAAGRGLQLLFYSVGIGQISSEVPQNLSASRPQDRQFILSSKKLLLSDSGFYLCAWIPLAGPYEQYFGPGTRLTVT.

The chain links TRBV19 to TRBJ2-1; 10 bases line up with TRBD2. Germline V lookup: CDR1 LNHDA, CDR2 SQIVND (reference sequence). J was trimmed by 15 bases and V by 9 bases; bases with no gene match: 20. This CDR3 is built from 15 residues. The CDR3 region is CASQKAGTSGTQRFF. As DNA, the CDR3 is TGTGCCAGCCAGAAAGCAGGTACTAGCGGGACTCAGCGGTTCTTC.

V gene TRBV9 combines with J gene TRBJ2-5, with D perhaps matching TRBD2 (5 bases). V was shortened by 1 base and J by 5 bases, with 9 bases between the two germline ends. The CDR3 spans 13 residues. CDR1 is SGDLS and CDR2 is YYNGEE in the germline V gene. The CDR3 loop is CASSVQLGETQYF. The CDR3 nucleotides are TGTGCCAGCAGCGTACAACTAGGGGAGACCCAGTACTTC.

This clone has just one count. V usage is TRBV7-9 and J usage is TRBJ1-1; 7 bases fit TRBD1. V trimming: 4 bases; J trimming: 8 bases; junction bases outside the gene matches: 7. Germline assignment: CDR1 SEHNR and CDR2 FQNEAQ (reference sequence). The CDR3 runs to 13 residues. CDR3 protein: CASSWGQFGEAFF. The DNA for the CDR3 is TGTGCCAGCAGCTGGGGACAGTTCGGAGAAGCTTTCTTT.

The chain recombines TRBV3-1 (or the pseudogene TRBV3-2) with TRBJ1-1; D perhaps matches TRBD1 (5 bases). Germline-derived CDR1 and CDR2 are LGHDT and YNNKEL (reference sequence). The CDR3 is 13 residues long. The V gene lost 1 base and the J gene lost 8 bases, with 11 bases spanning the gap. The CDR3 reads CASSQGLPGEAFF. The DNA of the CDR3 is TGTGCCAGCAGCCAAGGTTTACCAGGGGAAGCTTTCTTT.

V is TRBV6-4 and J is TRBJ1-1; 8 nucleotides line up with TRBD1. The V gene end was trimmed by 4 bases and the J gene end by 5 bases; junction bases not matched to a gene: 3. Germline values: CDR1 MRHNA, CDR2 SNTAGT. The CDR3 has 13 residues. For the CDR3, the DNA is TGTGCCAGCAGTGCAGGGGGCGCGACTGAAGCTTTCTTT. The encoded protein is CASSAGGATEAFF.

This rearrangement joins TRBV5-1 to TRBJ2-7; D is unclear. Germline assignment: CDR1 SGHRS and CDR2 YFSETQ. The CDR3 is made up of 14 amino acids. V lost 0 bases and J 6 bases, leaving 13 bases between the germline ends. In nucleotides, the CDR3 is TGCGCCAGCAGCTTGGCCGACCCGCGAGGCGAGCAGTACTTC. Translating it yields CASSLADPRGEQYF.

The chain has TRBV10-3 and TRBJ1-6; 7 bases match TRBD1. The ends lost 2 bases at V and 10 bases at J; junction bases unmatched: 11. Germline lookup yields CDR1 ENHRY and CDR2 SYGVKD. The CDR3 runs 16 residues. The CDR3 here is CAISETLTGNGSPLHF. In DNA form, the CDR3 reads TGTGCCATCAGTGAGACTTTGACAGGGAACGGATCACCCCTCCACTTT.

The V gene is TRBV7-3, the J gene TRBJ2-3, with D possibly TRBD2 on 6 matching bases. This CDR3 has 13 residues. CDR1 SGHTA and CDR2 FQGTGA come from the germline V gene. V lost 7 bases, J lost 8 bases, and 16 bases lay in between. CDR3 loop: CASTLQAGGTQYF. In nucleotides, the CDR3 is TGTGCCAGCACCCTGCAGGCCGGGGGTACGCAGTATTTT.

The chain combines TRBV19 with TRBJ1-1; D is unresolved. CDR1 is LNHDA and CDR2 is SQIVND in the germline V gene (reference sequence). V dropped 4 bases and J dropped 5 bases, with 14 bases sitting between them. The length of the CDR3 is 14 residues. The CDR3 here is CASSSPGGSTEAFF. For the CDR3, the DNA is TGTGCCAGTAGTAGCCCTGGCGGGTCTACTGAAGCTTTCTTT.

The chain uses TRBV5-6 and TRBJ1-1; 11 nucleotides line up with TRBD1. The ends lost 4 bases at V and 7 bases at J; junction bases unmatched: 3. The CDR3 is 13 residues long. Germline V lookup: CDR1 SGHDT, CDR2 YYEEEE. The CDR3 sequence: CASSLGTGGEAFF. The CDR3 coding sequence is TGTGCCAGCAGCCTCGGGACAGGGGGTGAAGCTTTCTTT.

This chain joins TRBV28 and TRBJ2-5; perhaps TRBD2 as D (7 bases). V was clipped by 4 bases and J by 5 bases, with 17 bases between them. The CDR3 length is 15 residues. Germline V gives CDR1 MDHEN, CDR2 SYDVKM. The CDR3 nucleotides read TGTGCCAGCAGTTCCCCGCCCGGGGGGCGGGAGACCCAGTACTTC. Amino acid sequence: CASSSPPGGRETQYF. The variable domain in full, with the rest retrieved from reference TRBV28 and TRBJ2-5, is DVKVTQSSRYLVKRTGEKVFLECVQDMDHENMFWYRQDPGLGLRLIYFSYDVKMKEKGDIPEGYSVSREKKERFSLILESASTNQTSMYLCASSSPPGGRETQYFGPGTRLLVL.

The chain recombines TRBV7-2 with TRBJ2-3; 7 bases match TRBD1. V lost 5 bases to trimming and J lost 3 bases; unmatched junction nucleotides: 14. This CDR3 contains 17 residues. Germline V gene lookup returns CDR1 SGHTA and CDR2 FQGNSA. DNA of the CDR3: TGTGCCAGCAGCCAAGGGGGCGGACTCCGAGGGACAGATACGCAGTATTTT. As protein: CASSQGGGLRGTDTQYF.

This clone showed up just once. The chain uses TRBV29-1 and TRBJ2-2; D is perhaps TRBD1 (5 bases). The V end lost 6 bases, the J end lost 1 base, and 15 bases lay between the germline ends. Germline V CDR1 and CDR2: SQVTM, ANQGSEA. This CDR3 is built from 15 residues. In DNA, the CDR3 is TGCAGCGTGTCTCGGCCAGGGCGGAACACCGGGGAGCTGTTTTTT. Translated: CSVSRPGRNTGELFF.

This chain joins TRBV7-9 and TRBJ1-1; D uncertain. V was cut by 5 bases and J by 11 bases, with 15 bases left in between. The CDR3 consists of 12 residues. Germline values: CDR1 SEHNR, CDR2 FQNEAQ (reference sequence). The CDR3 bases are TGTGCCAGCAGCGCCTCTATCCCCGAGGCTTTCTTT. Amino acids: CASSASIPEAFF.